This T cell receptor (beta chain) appears in the sequencing data of a study of beta chain features in type 1 diabetes listed by TCRdb under 2018. About the study as a whole: Mean age, gender distribution, total cell number and subset yield did not differ between patients and healthy donors. A total of about 100 million sorted cells were examined across all samples, and RNA yield correlated strongly with the number of cells per subset. The study compared TCRB repertoires of sorted circulating CD4+ T cell subsets between recently diagnosed type 1 diabetes patients and matched healthy donors. Naive and central memory subsets were obtained from all 30 or so donors, but regulatory and stem cell-like memory subsets were isolated from only 8 patients and roughly 8 healthy donors. What the research found in general, with its limitations: A moderate but significant shortening of TCRB CDR3 length was observed in type 1 diabetes patients in all four CD4+ subsets. Sequencing cDNA rather than genomic DNA could over-represent highly expressing activated cells, although activation and CD3 levels did not differ between groups. Shorter templates might be favored by PCR, yet because patient and control samples were amplified and corrected together, any such skew would affect both groups equally. The naive, central memory and regulatory TCRB repertoires appeared to resemble one another more closely among patients than among healthy donors. Because the HLA sub-analyses included only small numbers of individuals, any influence of HLA type on TCRB rearrangement was left unresolved. At VDJ recombination sites, type 1 diabetes patients had fewer insertions and more deleted nucleotides, which implies abnormalities in thymic rearrangement.

Each donor gave one peripheral blood draw, averaging approximately 120 mL, which was collected into heparinised tubes. A BD FACSAria II was used to sort naive, central memory, regulatory and stem cell-like memory CD4+ T cells with a panel that included CD45RO, CCR7, CD25, CD127, CD95 and CD27. A purity above 95% was achieved for all sorted populations. Right away, PBMCs were isolated by Lymphoprep density gradient centrifugation and were stained directly, with no culture step. Samples were stained and sorted in pairs, with one healthy donor and one patient per experiment, so that batch effects were minimized. CDR1 and CDR2 are drawn from the germline V gene (reference sequence): GTSNPN, SVGIG. V is cut by 4 bases and J by 0 bases, and the space between the germline ends is 6 bases. There are 12 amino acids in the CDR3, from cysteine to phenylalanine inclusive. The CDR3 DNA has 36 bases and is translated from base 1.

This clone occurred a few times. Its antigen is currently not known. No per-base quality is available; no much larger clone lies one base away. The entire isolated RNA was reverse transcribed using the High Capacity cDNA Reverse Transcription Kit, and thus expressed TCRB transcripts were sequenced. Naive, central memory and regulatory T cell samples underwent deep immunoSEQ sequencing, averaging roughly 3.3 million total reads per sample. After sorted cells were lysed in RLT buffer, RNA was extracted with DNase-treated RNeasy Micro or Mini kits, with the choice depending on cell number. Each cell subset was processed on its own to prevent cross-contamination, while patient and healthy donor samples were processed together. The immunoSEQ multiplex PCR was used to amplify TCRB sequences from cDNA, yielding 87-bp fragments that span the CDR3 region. Sequencing of the amplicons was performed on the Illumina HiSeq platform. As for the original processing: PCR bias was corrected computationally using synthetic template baselines, and reads within Hamming distance 2 were collapsed, with unmergeable singletons discarded. Reads were aligned against IMGT so that V, D and J genes, CDR3 length and insertions or deletions at six rearrangement sites could be assigned. Within each subset, clonotype counts were normalized to sorted cell number, and only after that were true diversity and Gini coefficients computed with the tcR R package. Repertoire sharing was quantified using the overlap coefficient calculated on TCRB nucleotide sequences. This immuneACCESS table, as held by TCRdb, lists in-frame sequences with V and J called but not all clones. Of the missing ones, under half trace to an unresolved V gene in checked studies; the others have no known cause. That table is the source of V, J and clone size, and D and trimming were worked out from the DNA. Here the sample has 300,000 to 450,000 clones; 9.6% occur a single time. The ten largest clonotypes hold around 0.66% of the sample.

The sequencing input was central memory CD4+ T cells from blood. The chain links TRBV30 with TRBJ2-5, with an unclear D gene assignment. This TCR was recovered from a man aged 25 to 40 with type 1 diabetes. The CDR3 region reads CAWTPNQETQYF. The nucleotides read TGTGCCTGGACCCCCAACCAAGAGACCCAGTACTTC.